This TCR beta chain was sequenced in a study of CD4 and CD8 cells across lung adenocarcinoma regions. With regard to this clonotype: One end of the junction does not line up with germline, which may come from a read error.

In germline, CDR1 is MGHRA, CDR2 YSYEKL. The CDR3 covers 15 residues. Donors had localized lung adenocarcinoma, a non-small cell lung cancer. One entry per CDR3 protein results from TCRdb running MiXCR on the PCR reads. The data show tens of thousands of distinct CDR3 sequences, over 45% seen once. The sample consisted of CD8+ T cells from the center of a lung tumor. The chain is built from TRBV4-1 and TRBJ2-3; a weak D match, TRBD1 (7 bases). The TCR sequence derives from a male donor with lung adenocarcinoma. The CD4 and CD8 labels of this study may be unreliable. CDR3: CASIQGGVGKDTQYF. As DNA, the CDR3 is TGCGCCAGCATCCAGGGGGGCGTGGGCAAAGATACTCAGTATTTT.